One sample yielded the 27 T cell receptor beta chains listed below, sequenced in a study of shared clonotypes between healthy human individuals. The data were produced by immunoSEQ multiplex PCR, yet TCRdb's version contains in-frame clones alone and is incomplete. The repertoire includes approximately 500,000 clones, 90% to 97% of them detected once, and approximately 0.062% sits in the top ten. Sequenced sample: naive CD4+ T cells sorted from blood. Regarding subset: CD45RA+ positively selected. These receptors came from a woman aged 25 to 45 in good health.

This clone was recorded once. The gene calls are TRBV2 and TRBJ2-2, with 7 bases aligning to TRBD1. The CDR3 consists of 14 residues. The germline CDR1 and CDR2 sequences are SNHLY and FYNNEI. The V gene end was trimmed by 10 bases and the J gene end by 0 bases; junction bases not matched to a gene: 5. CDR3 in amino acids: CATRQGSNTGELFF. Here the CDR3 DNA reads TGTGCCACCCGACAGGGATCGAACACCGGGGAGCTGTTTTTT.

The chain combines TRBV7-9 with TRBJ2-2; 9 bases are shared with TRBD1. The V and J ends lost 2 bases and 6 bases, in that order; junction bases with no gene match: 1. Germline lookup yields CDR1 SEHNR and CDR2 FQNEAQ (reference sequence). This CDR3 comprises 14 residues. The DNA for the CDR3 is TGTGCCAGCAGCTTAACAGGGGGCTCCGGGGAGCTGTTTTTT. It encodes CASSLTGGSGELFF.

The V call is TRBV7-5, the J call TRBJ2-1; TRBD2 reflects the table's D call only, with no check against the DNA. TRBV7-5 is a recognized pseudogene. CDR3 size: 15 residues. CDR3 residues: CVRTGTSGSGTEQFF. In DNA form, the CDR3 reads TGTGTCAGAACCGGGACTAGCGGGAGTGGTACTGAGCAGTTCTTC.

This sequence joins TRBV6-1 and TRBJ1-1; a weak D match, TRBD1 (6 bases). CDR1 and CDR2 (germline): MNHNS, SASEGT. The CDR3 has 15 residues. V lost 7 bases to trimming and J lost 2 bases, with 17 bases between them. CDR3 sequence reads: CASTGRPGGNTEAFF. Here the CDR3 DNA reads TGTGCCAGCACCGGAAGGCCGGGGGGCAACACTGAAGCTTTCTTT.

This clone has only one observation. This chain connects TRBV28 to TRBJ1-5, with a possible D match to TRBD1 (5 bases). The CDR3 consists of 15 residues. Trimming cost V 11 bases and J 1 base, with 18 bases left between them. Germline V gene data show CDR1 as MDHEN and CDR2 as SYDVKM. The CDR3 DNA follows: TGTGCCGGACAAGCGAGGGCTGGCAGCAATCAGCCCCAGCATTTT. Translated: CAGQARAGSNQPQHF.

The V and J genes are TRBV6-5 and TRBJ2-7; the D is unclear. V dropped 2 bases and J dropped 2 bases, with 13 bases sitting between them. The germline V gene encodes CDR1 MNHEY and CDR2 SVGAGI. The CDR3 consists of 15 residues. CDR3 region: CASSYGAEQTYEQYF. The CDR3 DNA is TGTGCCAGCAGTTACGGTGCGGAACAAACCTACGAGCAGTACTTC.

This chain uses TRBV9 with TRBJ2-2, with a possible D match to TRBD2 (5 bases). The CDR3 runs to 15 residues. Trimming left V 0 bases short and J 1 base short, with 7 bases between. The V gene's germline CDR1 is SGDLS and CDR2 YYNGEE. The CDR3 DNA is TGTGCCAGCAGCGTAGGGAGCGGGAACACCGGGGAGCTGTTTTTT. Translating it yields CASSVGSGNTGELFF.

This chain uses TRBV11-3 with TRBJ2-2, with D unclear. Trimming stripped 5 bases from V and 1 base from J, with 8 bases between. Germline V gene sequence: CDR1 SGHNT, CDR2 YENEEA. The CDR3 runs 14 residues. The CDR3 DNA reads TGTGCCAGCAGCCTCTCGCAGAACACCGGGGAGCTGTTTTTT. Translating gives CASSLSQNTGELFF.

The chain couples TRBV11-2 to TRBJ2-5; D is unresolved. CDR1 and CDR2 (germline): SGHAT, FQNNGV. CDR3 length: 14 residues. Trimming removed 1 base at V and 1 base at J, with 7 bases between. Here the CDR3 reads CASSLAGAQETQYF. The CDR3 DNA reads TGTGCCAGCAGCTTAGCCGGTGCCCAAGAGACCCAGTACTTC. Filled out from reference TRBV11-2 and TRBJ2-5, the complete variable domain reads EAGVAQSPRYKIIEKRQSVAFWCNPISGHATLYWYQQILGQGPKLLIQFQNNGVVDDSQLPKDRFSAERLKGVDSTLKIQPAKLEDSAVYLCASSLAGAQETQYFGPGTRLLVL.

This chain joins TRBV11-2 and TRBJ2-2, with 7 bases matching TRBD2. The CDR3 extends over 16 amino acids. Trimming took 1 base from V and 1 from J; bases not matched to a gene: 3. Germline V lookup: CDR1 SGHAT, CDR2 FQNNGV. Here the CDR3 DNA reads TGTGCCAGCAGCTTAGGTCCTAGCGGGAACACCGGGGAGCTGTTTTTT. This codes for CASSLGPSGNTGELFF.

V and J are TRBV28 and TRBJ1-3; D gene unclear. CDR3 length equals 16 residues. V was clipped by 2 bases and J by 0 bases, with 11 bases between them. The germline V gene encodes CDR1 MDHEN and CDR2 SYDVKM. CDR3: CASSLDAVSSGNTIYF. CDR3 DNA sequence: TGTGCCAGCAGTTTAGACGCGGTCTCCTCTGGAAACACCATATATTTT.

The chain employs TRBV6-4 and TRBJ1-1; D remains unclear. V lost 4 bases and J 4 bases, leaving 10 bases between the germline ends. From germline, CDR1 is MRHNA and CDR2 SNTAGT. The CDR3 is 13 amino acids. The CDR3 bases are TGTGCCAGCAGTGTTGAGGTCGGCACTGAAGCTTTCTTT. As protein: CASSVEVGTEAFF.

The chain employs TRBV2 and TRBJ2-1, with 8 bases that match TRBD1. Germline V gene data show CDR1 as SNHLY and CDR2 as FYNNEI. This CDR3 contains 12 residues. V gave up 4 bases and J gave up 9 bases; unmatched junction bases: 2. The CDR3 is CASSVTGVEQFF. The CDR3 nucleotides are TGTGCCAGCAGTGTGACAGGGGTTGAGCAGTTCTTC.

V and J are TRBV19 and TRBJ1-5, with 7 bases lining up with TRBD1. This CDR3 comprises 15 residues. Germline V gene data show CDR1 as LNHDA and CDR2 as SQIVND (reference sequence). V lost 3 bases to trimming and J lost 5 bases; unmatched junction nucleotides: 7. The CDR3 nucleotides are TGTGCCAGTAGTATCTTGAGACAGGGTTATCAGCCCCAGCATTTT. Translated: CASSILRQGYQPQHF.

This chain uses TRBV7-9 with TRBJ2-3; the match to TRBD2 covers 8 bases. The ends lost 2 bases at V and 3 bases at J; junction bases unmatched: 13. This CDR3 has 18 residues. Germline lookup yields CDR1 SEHNR and CDR2 FQNEAQ (reference sequence). As DNA, the CDR3 is TGTGCCAGCAGCTTATGGGGGACGGGAAGCGGGAGAACAGATACGCAGTATTTT. It encodes CASSLWGTGSGRTDTQYF.

V is TRBV11-2 and J is TRBJ1-4; D is uncertain. The CDR3 is 15 amino acids. Per germline, CDR1 SGHAT and CDR2 FQNNGV. Trimming removed 5 bases at V and 0 bases at J, with 10 bases between. CDR3 region: CASSGLTATNEKLFF. The DNA for the CDR3 is TGTGCCAGCAGCGGCTTGACTGCAACTAATGAAAAACTGTTTTTT.

This chain connects TRBV5-1 to TRBJ2-7; D remains ambiguous. This CDR3 spans 14 amino acids. Trimming stripped 3 bases from V and 0 bases from J, with 10 bases between. Per germline, CDR1 SGHRS and CDR2 YFSETQ. CDR3 protein: CASSSQSASYEQYF. DNA for the CDR3: TGCGCCAGCAGCTCCCAATCGGCCTCCTACGAGCAGTACTTC.

The V call is TRBV25-1, the J call TRBJ2-7; D remains ambiguous. Germline CDR1 MGHDK, CDR2 SYGVNS. The germline V and J ends were trimmed by 2 bases and 0 bases, with 8 bases remaining between them. The CDR3 extends over 14 amino acids. CDR3: CASSERPHSYEQYF. Written as DNA, the CDR3 is TGTGCCAGCAGTGAAAGGCCCCACTCCTACGAGCAGTACTTC.

This sequence joins TRBV5-1 and TRBJ2-2; D possibly corresponds to TRBD1 (5 bases). The CDR3 sequence is 17 residues long. The V end lost 0 bases, the J end lost 2 bases, and 14 bases lay between the germline ends. Germline-derived CDR1 and CDR2 are SGHRS and YFSETQ. In DNA, the CDR3 is TGCGCCAGCAGCTTGGAGCAGATGACAGCTAACACCGGGGAGCTGTTTTTT. Translating gives CASSLEQMTANTGELFF. The entire variable domain, with the rest obtained from reference TRBV5-1 and TRBJ2-2, is as follows: KAGVTQTPRYLIKTRGQQVTLSCSPISGHRSVSWYQQTPGQGLQFLFEYFSETQRNKGNFPGRFSGRQFSNSRSEMNVSTLELGDSALYLCASSLEQMTANTGELFFGEGSRLTVL.

The chain is built from TRBV19 and TRBJ1-3; no definite D call. The CDR3 spans 14 residues. V lost 7 bases, J lost 0 bases, and 10 bases lay in between. Germline V gives CDR1 LNHDA, CDR2 SQIVND (reference sequence). CDR3 in DNA: TGTGCCAGTACGGGAGGATTCTCTGGAAACACCATATATTTT. It encodes CASTGGFSGNTIYF.

The V call is TRBV5-5, the J call TRBJ2-7; TRBD2 matches 9 bases. The CDR3 sequence is 15 residues long. Germline V CDR1 and CDR2: SGHKS, YYEKEE (reference sequence). The ends lost 0 bases at V and 7 bases at J; junction bases unmatched: 8. The chain's CDR3 is CASSLVLAGAVEQYF. The CDR3 DNA reads TGTGCCAGCAGCTTGGTATTAGCGGGAGCTGTGGAGCAGTACTTC. Variable domain in full (rest from reference TRBV5-5 and TRBJ2-7): DAGVTQSPTHLIKTRGQQVTLRCSPISGHKSVSWYQQVLGQGPQFIFQYYEKEERGRGNFPDRFSARQFPNYSSELNVNALLLGDSALYLCASSLVLAGAVEQYFGPGTRLTVT.

J is TRBJ1-1 and V is TRBV28; D is uncertain. The germline CDR1 and CDR2 sequences are MDHEN and SYDVKM. The CDR3 is made up of 12 amino acids. With 3 bases removed from V and 4 bases from J, the gap between germline ends came to 6 bases. The CDR3, as DNA: TGTGCCAGCAGTTTTAGGGCCACTGAAGCTTTCTTT. Protein sequence: CASSFRATEAFF. The full variable domain, rest sourced from reference TRBV28 and TRBJ1-1, is DVKVTQSSRYLVKRTGEKVFLECVQDMDHENMFWYRQDPGLGLRLIYFSYDVKMKEKGDIPEGYSVSREKKERFSLILESASTNQTSMYLCASSFRATEAFFGQGTRLTVV.

This clone was counted a single time. The CDR3 region has the DNA TGTGCCAGCACCGACAGGGGGCCCTACAATGAGCAGTTCTTC. As protein: CASTDRGPYNEQFF. This chain connects TRBV27 to TRBJ2-1; 10 bases match TRBD1. V lost 7 bases and J lost 2; bases outside the gene matches: 2. The length of the CDR3 is 14 residues. Per germline, CDR1 MNHEY and CDR2 SMNVEV (reference sequence).

The rearrangement uses TRBV6-5 and TRBJ2-3, with 10 bases aligning to TRBD1. The V and J ends lost 6 bases and 6 bases, in that order; junction bases with no gene match: 9. CDR3 size: 15 residues. Germline-derived CDR1 and CDR2 are MNHEY and SVGAGI. The CDR3 DNA is TGTGCCAGCAGCAGGGGACAGGGGATCGCGGATACGCAGTATTTT. Its translation is CASSRGQGIADTQYF.

This clone occurred once. The rearrangement uses TRBV21-1 and TRBJ2-2; the D call in the table, TRBD2, was not verified against the DNA. TRBV21-1 is listed as a pseudogene. CDR3 length: 16 residues. DNA for the CDR3: TGTGCCAGCAGCAAAGTCCCGAGACTAATCACCGGGGAGCTGTTTTTT. It is translated as CASSKVPRLITGELFF.

The rearrangement links TRBV28 to TRBJ2-7; 9 nucleotides align to TRBD1. This CDR3 has 15 residues. The V and J ends lost 4 bases and 9 bases, in that order; junction bases with no gene match: 13. CDR1 MDHEN and CDR2 SYDVKM come from the germline V gene. The CDR3, as DNA: TGTGCCAGCAGTTCCTCCCGGGACAGGGTGTTGTGGCAGTACTTC. It is translated as CASSSSRDRVLWQYF.

The chain recombines TRBV5-7 with TRBJ1-5, with D unclear. TRBV5-7 is sorted into the ORF group, with uncertain function. The CDR3 length is 16 residues. V was trimmed by 3 bases and J by 4 bases, leaving 17 bases between them. CDR3 DNA sequence: TGTGCCAGCAGCTCTGCCGAGAGGAGTCAAAATCAGCCCCAGCATTTT. Translated: CASSSAERSQNQPQHF.